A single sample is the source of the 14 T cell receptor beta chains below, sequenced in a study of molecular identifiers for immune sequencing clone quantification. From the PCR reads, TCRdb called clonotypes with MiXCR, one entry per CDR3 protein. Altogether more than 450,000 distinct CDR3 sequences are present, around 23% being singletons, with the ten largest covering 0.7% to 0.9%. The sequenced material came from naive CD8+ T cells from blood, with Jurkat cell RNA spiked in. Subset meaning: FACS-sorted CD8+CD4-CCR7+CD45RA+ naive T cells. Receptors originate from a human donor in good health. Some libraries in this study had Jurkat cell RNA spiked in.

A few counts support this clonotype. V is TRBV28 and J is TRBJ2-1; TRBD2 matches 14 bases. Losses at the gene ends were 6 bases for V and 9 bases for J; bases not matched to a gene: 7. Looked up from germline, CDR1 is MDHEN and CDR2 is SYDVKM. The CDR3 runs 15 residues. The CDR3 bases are TGTGCCAGCAGAACCGGGACTAGCGGGAGTTGTGAGCAGTTCTTC. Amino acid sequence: CASRTGTSGSCEQFF.

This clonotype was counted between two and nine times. CDR3 sequence reads: CASGMPESYEQYF. The DNA of the CDR3 is TGTGCCAGCGGAATGCCTGAGTCCTACGAGCAGTACTTC. This chain uses TRBV12-3 or TRBV12-4 with TRBJ2-7; D remains ambiguous. V lost 8 bases and J lost 1, with 12 bases in between. This CDR3 has 13 amino acids.

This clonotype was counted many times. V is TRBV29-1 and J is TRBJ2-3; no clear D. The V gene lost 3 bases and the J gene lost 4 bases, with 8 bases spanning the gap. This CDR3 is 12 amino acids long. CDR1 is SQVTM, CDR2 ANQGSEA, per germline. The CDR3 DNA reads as TGCAGCGTTGAGGTCCCTTCAGATACGCAGTATTTT. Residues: CSVEVPSDTQYF.

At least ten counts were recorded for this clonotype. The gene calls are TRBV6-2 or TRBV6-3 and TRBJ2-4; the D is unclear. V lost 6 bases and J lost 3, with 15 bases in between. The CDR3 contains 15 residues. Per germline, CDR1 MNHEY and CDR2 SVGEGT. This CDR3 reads CASSQFFAGKNIQYF. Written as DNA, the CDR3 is TGTGCCAGCAGCCAATTTTTCGCCGGCAAAAACATTCAGTACTTC.

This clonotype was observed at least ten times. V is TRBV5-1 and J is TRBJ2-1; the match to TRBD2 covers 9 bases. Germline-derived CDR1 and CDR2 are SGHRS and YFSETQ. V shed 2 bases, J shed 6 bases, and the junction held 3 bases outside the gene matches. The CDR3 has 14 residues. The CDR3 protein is CASSLAGGPNEQFF. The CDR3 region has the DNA TGCGCCAGCAGCTTAGCGGGAGGACCCAATGAGCAGTTCTTC.

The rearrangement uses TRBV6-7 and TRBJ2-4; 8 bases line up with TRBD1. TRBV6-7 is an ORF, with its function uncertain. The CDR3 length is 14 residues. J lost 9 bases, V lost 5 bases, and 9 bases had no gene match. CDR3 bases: TGTGCCAGCAGTAACCGGGACAGGAGGGGCATTCAGTACTTC. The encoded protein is CASSNRDRRGIQYF.

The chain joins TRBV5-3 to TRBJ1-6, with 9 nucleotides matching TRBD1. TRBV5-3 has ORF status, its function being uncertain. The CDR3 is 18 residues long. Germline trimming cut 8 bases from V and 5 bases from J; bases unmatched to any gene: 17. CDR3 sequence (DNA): TGTGCCAGCAGCCTAGGGGGACAGGGAGGGCCGGATAATTCACCCCTCCACTTT. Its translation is CASSLGGQGGPDNSPLHF.

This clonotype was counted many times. As DNA, the CDR3 is TGTGCCAGCAGTTACTCGAACTCGAATCCTAGGGCGGATGAGCAGTTCTTC. It translates to CASSYSNSNPRADEQFF. This chain links TRBV6-5 with TRBJ2-1; no firm D call. V was shortened by 0 bases and J by 8 bases, with 20 bases between the two germline ends. The germline CDR1 and CDR2 sequences are MNHEY and SVGAGI. The CDR3 covers 17 residues.

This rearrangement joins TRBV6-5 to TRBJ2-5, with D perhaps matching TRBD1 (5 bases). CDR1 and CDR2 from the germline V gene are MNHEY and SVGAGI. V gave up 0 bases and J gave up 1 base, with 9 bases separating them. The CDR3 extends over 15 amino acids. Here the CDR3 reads CASSYSDTIQETQYF. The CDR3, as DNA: TGTGCCAGCAGTTACTCGGACACGATCCAAGAGACCCAGTACTTC.

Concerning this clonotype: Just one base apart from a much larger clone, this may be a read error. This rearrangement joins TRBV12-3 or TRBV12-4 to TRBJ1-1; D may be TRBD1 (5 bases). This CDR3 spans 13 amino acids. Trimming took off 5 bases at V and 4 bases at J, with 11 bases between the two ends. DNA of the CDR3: TGTGCCAGCAGTCCGGGGACGAGCACTGAAGCTTTCTTT. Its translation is CASSPGTSTEAFF.

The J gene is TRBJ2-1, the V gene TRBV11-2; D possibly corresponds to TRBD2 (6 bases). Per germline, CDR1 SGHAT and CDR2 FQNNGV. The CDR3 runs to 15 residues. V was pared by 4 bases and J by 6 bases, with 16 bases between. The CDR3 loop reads CASSSKYGGINEQFF. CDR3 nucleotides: TGTGCCAGCAGCTCAAAATATGGGGGGATCAATGAGCAGTTCTTC. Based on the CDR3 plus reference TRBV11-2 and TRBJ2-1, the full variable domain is EAGVAQSPRYKIIEKRQSVAFWCNPISGHATLYWYQQILGQGPKLLIQFQNNGVVDDSQLPKDRFSAERLKGVDSTLKIQPAKLEDSAVYLCASSSKYGGINEQFFGPGTRLTVL.

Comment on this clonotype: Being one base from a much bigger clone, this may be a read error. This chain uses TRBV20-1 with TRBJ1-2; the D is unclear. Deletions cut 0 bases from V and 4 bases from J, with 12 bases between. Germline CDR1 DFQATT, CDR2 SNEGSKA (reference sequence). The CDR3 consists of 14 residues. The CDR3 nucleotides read TGCAGTGCTAGAGATATCTGGATAAGCTATGGCTACACCTTC. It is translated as CSARDIWISYGYTF.

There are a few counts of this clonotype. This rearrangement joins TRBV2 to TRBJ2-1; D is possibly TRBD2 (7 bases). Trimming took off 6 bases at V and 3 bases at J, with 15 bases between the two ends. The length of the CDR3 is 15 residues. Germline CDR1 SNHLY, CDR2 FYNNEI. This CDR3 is CASRAGQIHYNEQFF. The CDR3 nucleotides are TGTGCCAGCAGAGCGGGACAAATTCACTACAATGAGCAGTTCTTC.

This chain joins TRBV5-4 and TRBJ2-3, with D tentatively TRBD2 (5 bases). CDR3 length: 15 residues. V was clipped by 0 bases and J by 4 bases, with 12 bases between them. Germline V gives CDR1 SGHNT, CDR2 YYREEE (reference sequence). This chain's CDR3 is CASSLDPGLADTQYF. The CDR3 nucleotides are TGTGCCAGCAGCTTGGATCCGGGGTTGGCAGATACGCAGTATTTT.